This TCR beta chain was documented in a study of blood T cell repertoires in COVID-19. Study summary: Spain, Italy and the United States supplied samples that represented acute and convalescent COVID-19. T cells, B-cell-depleted T cells, or PBMCs provided the cDNA or gDNA that served as material.

Seattle's enrolled individuals joined amid active infection and were then monitored longitudinally. Clones were sequenced by immunoSEQ multiplex PCR, and TCRdb holds only the in-frame ones, with some missing. The data contain a few hundred thousand clones, about 80% of them singletons. Trimming cost V 4 bases and J 10 bases; bases outside gene matches: 11. CDR3 length: 14 residues. Looked up from germline, CDR1 is SGHNT and CDR2 is YYREEE (reference sequence). There are a few counts of this clone. The sequencing input was peripheral blood. V is TRBV5-4 and J is TRBJ1-5; 7 positions agree with TRBD1. This TCR derives from a person aged 70 to 80 with COVID-19, enrolled during active disease. CDR3 sequence: CASSADRLIIPQHF. In DNA, the CDR3 is TGTGCCAGCAGCGCGGACAGGCTTATCATTCCCCAGCATTTT.